The rows below give T cell receptor beta chains drawn from one sample of a study of T cells in Graves' hyperthyroidism and ophthalmopathy. TCRdb analysed the multiplex PCR reads with MiXCR anew, one entry per CDR3 protein. The table shows hundreds of thousands of distinct CDR3 sequences, with roughly 14% occurring only once. The sequenced sample consisted of blood. Every receptor here comes from a woman aged 25 to 39 with Graves' hyperthyroidism. Each CDR3 is given with its conserved first and last residue. The D gene is left open where the match is weak. Clone sizes are given selectively: once, few, many, or a class where the clone is expanded.

many	TRBV2	TRBJ2-3	TRBD2	TGTGCCAGCAGTCTGACTAGCGGGAGGGTAGATACGCAGTATTTT	CASSLTSGRVDTQYF
many	TRBV11-1	TRBJ2-5	.	TGTGCCAGCAGCTTAGCGCTTTTAACGGAGACCCAGTACTTC	CASSLALLTETQYF
many	TRBV3-1	TRBJ1-1	.	TGTGCCAGCAGCCAAGGAGGTCCGGTTGAAGCTTTCTTT	CASSQGGPVEAFF
.	TRBV5-5	TRBJ2-1	TRBD1	TGTGCCAGCGGGAATACGGCGGGACAGGGGGGGAATGAGCAGTTCTTC	CASGNTAGQGGNEQFF
few	TRBV20-1	TRBJ2-1	TRBD2	TGCAGTGCTAGACACGGGACTAGCGGGAGTATCGGTGAGCAGTTCTTC	CSARHGTSGSIGEQFF
few	TRBV29-1	TRBJ1-1	.	TGCAGCGTTGAGACAACCCCTCGGGGGACTGAAGCTTTCTTT	CSVETTPRGTEAFF
few	TRBV4-3	TRBJ2-7	.	TGCGCCAGCAGCCAAGATCGAGGGTTCTCCTACGAGCAGTACTTC	CASSQDRGFSYEQYF
.	TRBV5-1	TRBJ2-7	.	TGCGCCAGCAGCTTGTCTACCTCAGGGTACGAGCAGTACTTC	CASSLSTSGYEQYF
many	TRBV7-2	TRBJ1-5	.	TGTGCCAGCAGCGGTAGTGGCAATCAGCCCCAGCATTTT	CASSGSGNQPQHF
.	TRBV20-1	TRBJ1-2	TRBD1	TGCAGTGCTAGTCTTACGGGACAGGGAGGTGGCTACACCTTC	CSASLTGQGGGYTF
.	TRBV7-9	TRBJ2-1	TRBD2	TGTGCCAGCAGCAAAGGACTAGCGACCTACAATGAGCAGTTCTTC	CASSKGLATYNEQFF
many	TRBV12-3/TRBV12-4	TRBJ2-4	.	TGTGCCAGCAGTTCATCTGGGGCCAAAAACATTCAGTACTTC	CASSSSGAKNIQYF
many	TRBV12-3/TRBV12-4	TRBJ2-5	.	TGTGCCAGCAGCTACGGAGGGCAAGAGACCCAGTACTTC	CASSYGGQETQYF
many	TRBV27	TRBJ1-2	.	TGTGCCAGCAGTTTATACCAGGGCGGGTATGGCTACACCTTC	CASSLYQGGYGYTF
many	TRBV20-1	TRBJ2-5	.	TGCAGTGCTAGATTCCCGTACCAAGAGACCCAGTACTTC	CSARFPYQETQYF
many	TRBV12-3/TRBV12-4	TRBJ1-3	.	TGTGCCAGCAGCTTATCAGGAAACACCATATATTTT	CASSLSGNTIYF
.	TRBV5-1	TRBJ1-2	TRBD1	TGCGCCAGCAGCCCACCTCGCTCGACAGGGGACTATGGCTACACCTTC	CASSPPRSTGDYGYTF
many	TRBV7-2	TRBJ2-7	TRBD1	TGTGCCAGCAGCTCGGCCGGGACAGGGATCTACGAGCAGTACTTC	CASSSAGTGIYEQYF
.	TRBV20-1	TRBJ2-1	.	TGCAGTGCTAGAGATCAACTAGCGGTGACAGGGGTTCGGGGTGAGCAGTTCTTC	CSARDQLAVTGVRGEQFF
.	TRBV18	TRBJ1-4	.	TGTGCCAGCTCACCGCTCTCGGAAAATGAAAAACTGTTTTTT	CASSPLSENEKLFF
many	TRBV7-2	TRBJ2-1	TRBD1	TGTGCCAGCAGCTTAAGCCGGGACAGGGTTAACAATGAGCAGTTCTTC	CASSLSRDRVNNEQFF
many	TRBV19	TRBJ2-1	TRBD2	TGTGCCAGTAGCCTCTCACTAGCGGGAGGGTCTCAGGGGGCTGAGCAGTTCTTC	CASSLSLAGGSQGAEQFF
many	TRBV28	TRBJ2-5	.	TGTGCCAGCAGTTTACCTACAGGCCTCCGAGAGACCCAGTACTTC	CASSLPTGLRETQYF
many	TRBV12-3/TRBV12-4	TRBJ2-1	.	TGTGCCAGCAGTTCCTCTCCTAGCGAATCCTACAATGAGCAGTTCTTC	CASSSSPSESYNEQFF
once	TRBV6-1	TRBJ1-5	.	TGTGCCAGCAATCGATCGAATCCGCCCCAGCATTTT	CASNRSNPPQHF
.	TRBV5-4	TRBJ2-7	.	TGTGCCAGCAGCCGGGACCTCCAGGTGGACGAGCAGTACTTC	CASSRDLQVDEQYF
many	TRBV12-3/TRBV12-4	TRBJ2-7	TRBD1	TGTGCCAGCAGACAGGGGCAAACTTACGAGCAGTACTTC	CASRQGQTYEQYF
.	TRBV7-2	TRBJ1-5	TRBD1	TGTGCCAGCAGCTTAATGGGGACAGAGGATCAGCCCCAGCATTTT	CASSLMGTEDQPQHF
few	TRBV19	TRBJ2-1	.	TGTGCCAGTAGTACCGGACAAACCGTGGGCAATGAGCAGTTCTTC	CASSTGQTVGNEQFF
few	TRBV10-3	TRBJ2-6	.	TGTGCCATCAGAGAGATTAGCTCTGGGGCCAACGTCCTGACTTTC	CAIREISSGANVLTF
.	TRBV12-3/TRBV12-4	TRBJ1-6	.	TGTGCCAGCAGTTTAAGGGACTATAATTCACCCCTCCACTTT	CASSLRDYNSPLHF
.	TRBV4-2	TRBJ2-1	.	TGTGCCAGCAGCCTGGGACTCGTGGACCTGAATGAGCAGTTCTTC	CASSLGLVDLNEQFF
many	TRBV7-2	TRBJ2-7	TRBD2	TGTGCCAGCAGCTTAGCAACTAGCGGGATGTATAGCTACGAGCAGTACTTC	CASSLATSGMYSYEQYF
many	TRBV11-2	TRBJ1-2	.	TGTGCCAGCAGCTTAGACCCGGGCGGGGATGGCTACACCTTC	CASSLDPGGDGYTF
.	TRBV6-1	TRBJ1-1	.	TGTGCCAGCAGTGAAGCGCTTCGTACGGCGTGGGCTTTCTTT	CASSEALRTAWAFF
few	TRBV29-1	TRBJ2-5	.	TGCAGCGCCTACGGATCGGGTCCAGACCTGGAGACCCAGTACTTC	CSAYGSGPDLETQYF
few	TRBV6-5	TRBJ1-5	TRBD1	TGTGCCAGCAGTTCTCGACAGGGTAGCAATCAGCCCCAGCATTTT	CASSSRQGSNQPQHF
once	TRBV9	TRBJ2-6	.	TGTGCCAGCAGCCCCCGCCCCCGGCATGGCTCTGGGGCCAACGTCCTGACTTTC	CASSPRPRHGSGANVLTF
many	TRBV11-2	TRBJ2-7	.	TGTGCCAGCAGGACAGTCAGGGGCACCTACGAGCAGTACTTC	CASRTVRGTYEQYF
few	TRBV6-6	TRBJ2-1	.	TGTGCCAGCAGTTACTCGTTGTACTACAATGAGCAGTTCTTC	CASSYSLYYNEQFF
few	TRBV20-1	TRBJ1-4	.	TGCAGTGCTAGAGCCGCGGAGCGAGCTAATGAAAAACTGTTTTTT	CSARAAERANEKLFF
many	TRBV28	TRBJ1-5	.	TGTGCCAGCGCTAAACGGGGTTTCGGCAATCAGCCCCAGCATTTT	CASAKRGFGNQPQHF
few	TRBV5-1	TRBJ2-3	TRBD1	TGCGCCAGCAGCTTGGTTGACAGGGGGCCGGCAGATACGCAGTATTTT	CASSLVDRGPADTQYF
.	TRBV5-5	TRBJ2-1	TRBD2	TGTGCCAGCAGCTTAACCACCCGGGAGGGCCCTGGCGATGAGCAGTTCTTC	CASSLTTREGPGDEQFF
.	TRBV7-2	TRBJ2-3	.	TGTGCCAGCAGCTTAAACAGTGGTGGCCTCAAAACAGATACGCAGTATTTT	CASSLNSGGLKTDTQYF
many	TRBV28	TRBJ2-2	.	TGTGCCAGCAGTTTGAGGTTCTGGGGGAACACCGGGGAGCTGTTTTTT	CASSLRFWGNTGELFF
many	TRBV6-6	TRBJ2-5	.	TGTGCCAGCAGTTACTCCGTGGCGCAAAGGGGGACCCAGTACTTC	CASSYSVAQRGTQYF
many	TRBV28	TRBJ2-5	.	TGTGCCAGCAGCCCGCGGGGTGCCGAGACCCAGTACTTC	CASSPRGAETQYF
.	TRBV11-1	TRBJ2-3	.	TGTGCCAGCACCAAGGGTAGCACAGATACGCAGTATTTT	CASTKGSTDTQYF
many	TRBV12-3/TRBV12-4	TRBJ2-4	TRBD1	TGTGCCAGCAGTTTAAGCGGGACAGGGACAAACATTCAGTACTTC	CASSLSGTGTNIQYF
many	TRBV2	TRBJ2-1	.	TGTGCCAGCAGTGATCCCCCGGTTTCCTACAATGAGCAGTTCTTC	CASSDPPVSYNEQFF
many	TRBV9	TRBJ1-1	TRBD1	TGTGCCAGCAGCACTCCCCAACAGGGGTGGGACACTGAAGCTTTCTTT	CASSTPQQGWDTEAFF
few	TRBV30	TRBJ1-4	.	TGTGCCTGGAGTCTGGTAACTAATGAAAAACTGTTTTTT	CAWSLVTNEKLFF